The next 14 T cell receptor beta chains were all read from a single sample in a study of T cells in Graves' hyperthyroidism and ophthalmopathy. Amplified regions were TCR beta CDR3 sequences from RNA transcripts. The HTBI set primed first-round TCR CDR3 RT-PCR. TCRdb re-called the multiplex PCR reads with MiXCR, one entry per CDR3 protein. The repertoire holds 600,000 to 650,000 distinct CDR3 sequences, 15% to 20% seen once, with over 3.5% in the top ten. Sequenced: blood. Receptors originate from a woman in her 30s with Graves' hyperthyroidism.

V and J are TRBV11-2 and TRBJ2-1; 13 positions match TRBD2. V lost 0 bases and J lost 10; bases outside the gene matches: 6. Germline V lookup: CDR1 SGHAT, CDR2 FQNNGV. This CDR3 is 16 amino acids long. The CDR3 sequence is CASSLELAGGPPEQFF. Here the CDR3 DNA reads TGTGCCAGCAGCTTAGAACTAGCGGGAGGGCCCCCCGAGCAGTTCTTC. Drawing the rest from reference TRBV11-2 and TRBJ2-1, the complete variable domain is EAGVAQSPRYKIIEKRQSVAFWCNPISGHATLYWYQQILGQGPKLLIQFQNNGVVDDSQLPKDRFSAERLKGVDSTLKIQPAKLEDSAVYLCASSLELAGGPPEQFFGPGTRLTVL.

Only a few counts were recorded for this clonotype. This chain joins TRBV6-1 and TRBJ1-5, with unresolved D. The germline V gene has CDR1 MNHNS and CDR2 SASEGT. The CDR3 has 13 residues. Between the trimmed V and J ends, which lost 6 bases and 3 bases, there was a span of 9 bases. The CDR3 DNA sequence: TGTGCCAGCAGCGACACGTTCAATCAGCCCCAGCATTTT. Translated, it gives CASSDTFNQPQHF.

The V call is TRBV19, the J call TRBJ2-1; a weak D match, TRBD1 (5 bases). The ends were cut back, 1 base at V and 5 bases at J, with 9 bases in the middle. Germline V gene lookup returns CDR1 LNHDA and CDR2 SQIVND (reference sequence). CDR3 length equals 14 residues. The CDR3 coding sequence is TGTGCCAGTAGTATAGGGACAAAAAACAATGAGCAGTTCTTC. This codes for CASSIGTKNNEQFF.

In this sample, this clonotype turned up a few times. The V and J genes are TRBV5-6 and TRBJ1-2; tentatively, D is TRBD1 (5 bases). This CDR3 region has 15 residues. Per germline, CDR1 SGHDT and CDR2 YYEEEE. V lost 4 bases to trimming and J lost 1 base, with 14 bases between them. The CDR3 nucleotides read TGTGCCAGCAGCCTACTGGGGGACCTTAACTATGGCTACACCTTC. Encoded protein: CASSLLGDLNYGYTF.

This clonotype was counted a few times. J is TRBJ2-7 and V is TRBV12-3 or TRBV12-4; weak D call: TRBD2 (5 bases). V shed 11 bases and J shed 5 bases, with 13 bases lying between them. The length of the CDR3 is 11 residues. CDR3 sequence (DNA): TGTGCCCTCCGGAGAGGGAACGAGCAGTACTTC. Protein sequence: CALRRGNEQYF.

V is TRBV7-9 and J is TRBJ1-4, with D unclear. The CDR3 contains 16 residues. Per the germline V gene, CDR1 is SEHNR and CDR2 is FQNEAQ (reference sequence). Trimming stripped 1 base from V and 6 bases from J, with 15 bases between. The CDR3 reads CASSLGLASRDEKLFF. The CDR3 DNA reads as TGTGCCAGCAGCTTAGGTCTTGCGTCCCGCGATGAAAAACTGTTTTTT.

As regards this clonotype: A much larger clone differs from this one at a single base, so this may be a read error. The chain couples TRBV5-6 to TRBJ1-1; 7 bases are a match to TRBD1. CDR1 is SGHDT, CDR2 YYEEEE, per germline. There are 14 residues in the CDR3. Unmatched junction bases numbered 4, after V lost 1 base and J lost 4 bases. CDR3 protein: CASSLQGVVTEAFF. In DNA form, the CDR3 reads TGTGCCAGCAGCTTGCAGGGGGTGGTCACTGAAGCTTTCTTT.

This clonotype was recorded many times. The rearrangement uses TRBV18 and TRBJ1-1; no reliable D call. V was cut by 3 bases and J by 10 bases, with 12 bases left in between. Germline V gene lookup returns CDR1 KGHSH and CDR2 LQKENI. The CDR3 has 12 amino acids. Here the CDR3 reads CASSPSQGRAFF. The CDR3, as DNA: TGTGCCAGCTCACCGAGCCAAGGTAGAGCTTTCTTT.

This clonotype was seen only a few times. Because the CDR3 is missing its conserved closing phenylalanine or tryptophan, this is likely a read error. The chain combines TRBV27 with TRBJ2-7, with 9 bases fitting TRBD1. Germline CDR1 is MNHEY and CDR2 is SMNVEV (reference sequence). The CDR3 length is 14 residues. With V trimmed by 4 bases and J by 6 bases, 7 bases remained unmatched. The CDR3 region has the DNA TGTGCCAGCAGTTCCGGGACAGGGTATGTCGAGCAGTACCTC. It encodes CASSSGTGYVEQYL.

This clonotype was picked up one time. The rearrangement joins TRBV10-3 to TRBJ2-7, with 16 bases identical to TRBD2. This CDR3 region has 14 residues. Germline assignment: CDR1 ENHRY and CDR2 SYGVKD. V shed 10 bases, J shed 7 bases, and the junction held 7 bases outside the gene matches. The CDR3 protein is CASGTSGRAGEQYF. The CDR3 DNA sequence: TGTGCCAGCGGGACTAGCGGGAGGGCCGGTGAGCAGTACTTC.

The V and J genes are TRBV19 and TRBJ2-7; the match to TRBD1 covers 8 bases. The CDR3 has 15 residues. Germline loops: CDR1 LNHDA, CDR2 SQIVND (reference sequence). V lost 5 bases to trimming and J lost 5 bases; unmatched junction nucleotides: 11. CDR3 bases: TGTGCCAGTAGTTTTCGTACAGGGGGTCCGGACGAGCAGTACTTC. As protein: CASSFRTGGPDEQYF.

Ten or more counts support this clonotype. A junction boundary mismatches the germline segment, possibly from a read error. The chain links TRBV5-1 to TRBJ1-2; tentative D call: TRBD1 (6 bases). Germline V gene data show CDR1 as SGHRS and CDR2 as YFSETQ. The CDR3 has 13 residues. CDR3 loop: CASSIDRNYGYTF. The CDR3 coding sequence is TGTGCCAGCAGTATCGACAGGAACTATGGCTACACCTTC.

The count of this clonotype is one. The V call is TRBV7-2, the J call TRBJ2-2; D may be TRBD2 (6 bases). This CDR3 has 14 residues. V shed 7 bases and J shed 5 bases, with 14 bases lying between them. Per the germline V gene, CDR1 is SGHTA and CDR2 is FQGNSA. CDR3 protein: CASTQGGITGELFF. DNA for the CDR3: TGTGCCAGCACCCAGGGAGGTATTACCGGGGAGCTGTTTTTT.

This clonotype was detected only a few times. The chain uses TRBV5-1 and TRBJ1-2, with 7 bases aligning to TRBD1. This CDR3 has 17 residues. The V gene end was trimmed by 1 base and the J gene end by 3 bases; junction bases not matched to a gene: 12. The V gene's germline CDR1 is SGHRS and CDR2 YFSETQ. DNA for the CDR3: TGCGCCAGCAGCTTGATGGGGGTGCAGGGGGACGACTATGGCTACACCTTC. Translating gives CASSLMGVQGDDYGYTF.